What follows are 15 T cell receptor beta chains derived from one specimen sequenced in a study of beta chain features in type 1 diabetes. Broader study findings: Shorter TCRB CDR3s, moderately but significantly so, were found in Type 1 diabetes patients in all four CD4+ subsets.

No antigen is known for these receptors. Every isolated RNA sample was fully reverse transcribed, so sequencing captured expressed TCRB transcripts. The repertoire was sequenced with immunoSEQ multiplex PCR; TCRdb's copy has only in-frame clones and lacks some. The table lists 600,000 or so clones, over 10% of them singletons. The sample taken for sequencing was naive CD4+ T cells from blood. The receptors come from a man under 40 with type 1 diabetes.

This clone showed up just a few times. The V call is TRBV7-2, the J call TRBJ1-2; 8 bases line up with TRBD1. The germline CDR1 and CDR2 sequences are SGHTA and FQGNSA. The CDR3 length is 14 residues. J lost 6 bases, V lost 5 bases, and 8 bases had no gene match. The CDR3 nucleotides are TGTGCCAGCAGCCCACGGACAGGGCGGAATGGCTACACCTTC. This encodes CASSPRTGRNGYTF.

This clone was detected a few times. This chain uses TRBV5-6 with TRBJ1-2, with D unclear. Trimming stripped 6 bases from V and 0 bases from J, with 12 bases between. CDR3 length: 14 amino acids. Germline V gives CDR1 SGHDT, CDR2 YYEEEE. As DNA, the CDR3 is TGTGCCAGCACCACCGGAAGAGCTAACTATGGCTACACCTTC. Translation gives CASTTGRANYGYTF.

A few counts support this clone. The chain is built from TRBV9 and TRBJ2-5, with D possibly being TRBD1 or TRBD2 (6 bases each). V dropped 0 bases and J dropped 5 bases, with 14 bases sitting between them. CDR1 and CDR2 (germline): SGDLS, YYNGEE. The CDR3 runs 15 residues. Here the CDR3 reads CASSVVGGFLETQYF. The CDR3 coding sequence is TGTGCCAGCAGCGTAGTCGGGGGCTTCTTGGAGACCCAGTACTTC.

CDR3 residues: CASSLVRTEAFF. Here the CDR3 DNA reads TGTGCCAGCAGCTTGGTCCGCACTGAAGCTTTCTTT. This chain joins TRBV5-6 and TRBJ1-1; the D is unclear. The germline CDR1 and CDR2 sequences are SGHDT and YYEEEE. The V end lost 0 bases, the J end lost 4 bases, and 4 bases lay between the germline ends. This CDR3 contains 12 residues.

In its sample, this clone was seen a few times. DNA for the CDR3: TGCGCCAGCAGCTCCGACAGTGCCCAAGAGACCCAGTACTTC. This translates into CASSSDSAQETQYF. The chain uses TRBV5-1 and TRBJ2-5; weak D call: TRBD1 (5 bases). V lost 3 bases, J lost 1 base, and 10 bases lay in between. This CDR3 spans 14 amino acids. Looked up from germline, CDR1 is SGHRS and CDR2 is YFSETQ.

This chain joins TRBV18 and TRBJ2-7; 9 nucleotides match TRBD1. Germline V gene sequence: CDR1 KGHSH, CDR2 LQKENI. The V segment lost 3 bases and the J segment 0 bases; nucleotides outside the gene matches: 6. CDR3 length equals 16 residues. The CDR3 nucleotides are TGTGCCAGCTCACCTCCCGGGACAGGGAGCTCCTACGAGCAGTACTTC. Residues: CASSPPGTGSSYEQYF.

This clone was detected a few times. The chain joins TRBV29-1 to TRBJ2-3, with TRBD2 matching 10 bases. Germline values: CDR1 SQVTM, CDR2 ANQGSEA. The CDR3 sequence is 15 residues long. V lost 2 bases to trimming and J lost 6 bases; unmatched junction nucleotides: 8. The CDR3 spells CSVERASGGEDTQYF. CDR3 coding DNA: TGCAGCGTTGAAAGGGCTAGCGGGGGAGAGGATACGCAGTATTTT.

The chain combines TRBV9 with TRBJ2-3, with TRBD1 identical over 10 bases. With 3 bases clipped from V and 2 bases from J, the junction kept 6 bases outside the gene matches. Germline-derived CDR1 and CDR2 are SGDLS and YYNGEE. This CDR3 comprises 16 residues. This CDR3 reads CASSGTGTGATDTQYF. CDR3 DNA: TGTGCCAGCAGCGGAACCGGGACAGGGGCCACAGATACGCAGTATTTT.

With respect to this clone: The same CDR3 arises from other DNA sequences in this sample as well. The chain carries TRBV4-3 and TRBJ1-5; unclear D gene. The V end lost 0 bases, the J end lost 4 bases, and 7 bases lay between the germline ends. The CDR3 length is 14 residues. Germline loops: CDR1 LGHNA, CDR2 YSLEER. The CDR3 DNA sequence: TGCGCCAGCAGCCAAGAGAAAGGGAATCAGCCCCAGCATTTT. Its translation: CASSQEKGNQPQHF.

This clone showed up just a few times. The CDR3 is CSVNAGGNDEQYF. DNA for the CDR3: TGCAGCGTGAATGCGGGGGGAAACGACGAGCAGTACTTC. The chain couples TRBV29-1 to TRBJ2-7; 8 bases agree with TRBD2. This CDR3 is 13 amino acids long. The ends lost 6 bases at V and 5 bases at J; junction bases unmatched: 9. Germline V gene data show CDR1 as SQVTM and CDR2 as ANQGSEA.

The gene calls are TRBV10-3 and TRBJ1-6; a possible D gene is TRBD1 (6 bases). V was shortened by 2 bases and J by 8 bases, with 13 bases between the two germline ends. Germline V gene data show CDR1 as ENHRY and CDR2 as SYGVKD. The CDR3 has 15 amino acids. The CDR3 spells CAISESPGEHSPLHF. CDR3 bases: TGTGCCATCAGTGAGAGTCCAGGGGAACATTCACCCCTCCACTTT.

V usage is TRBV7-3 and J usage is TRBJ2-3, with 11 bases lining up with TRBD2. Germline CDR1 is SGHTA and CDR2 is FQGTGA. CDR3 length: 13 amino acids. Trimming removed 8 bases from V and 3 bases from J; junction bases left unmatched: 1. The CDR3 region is CASSSGGTDTQYF. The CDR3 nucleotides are TGTGCCAGCTCTAGCGGGGGGACAGATACGCAGTATTTT.

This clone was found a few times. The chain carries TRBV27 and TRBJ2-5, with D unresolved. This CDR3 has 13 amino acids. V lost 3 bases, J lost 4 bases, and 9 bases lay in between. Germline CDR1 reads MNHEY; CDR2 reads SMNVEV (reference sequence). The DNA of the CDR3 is TGTGCCAGCAGTTTTGGGTACCCAGAGACCCAGTACTTC. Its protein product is CASSFGYPETQYF.

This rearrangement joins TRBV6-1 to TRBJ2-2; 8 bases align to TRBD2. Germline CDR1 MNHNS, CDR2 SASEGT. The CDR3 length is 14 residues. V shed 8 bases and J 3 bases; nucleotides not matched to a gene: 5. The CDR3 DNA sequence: TGTGCCAGCGTTCTAGCGGGTTACACCGGGGAGCTGTTTTTT. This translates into CASVLAGYTGELFF.

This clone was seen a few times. The DNA of the CDR3 is TGTGCCAGCAGCTTAGTAGCGGGTTATTCTGGGGCCAACGTCCTGACTTTC. Protein: CASSLVAGYSGANVLTF. The chain joins TRBV7-9 to TRBJ2-6; the match to TRBD2 covers 7 bases. V gave up 1 base and J gave up 1 base; unmatched junction bases: 4. The CDR3 extends over 17 amino acids. The germline V gene encodes CDR1 SEHNR and CDR2 FQNEAQ (reference sequence).